Below are 27 T cell receptor beta chains sequenced from a single sample in a study of cytomegalovirus exposure and HLA in healthy donors. Primers for the PCR totalled 60 Vbeta and 13 Jbeta. Here immunoSEQ multiplex PCR was the method, and the copy in TCRdb shows in-frame clones only, minus some. The sample lists some 130,000 clones, approximately 68% occurring once. Sequencing input: PBMCs. All receptors derive from a man between 25 and 39 years old in good health and CMV-seropositive.

The rearrangement uses TRBV6-5 and TRBJ2-7, with 9 nucleotides matching TRBD1. J was trimmed by 0 bases and V by 5 bases; bases with no gene match: 5. This CDR3 comprises 15 residues. Germline V gene sequence: CDR1 MNHEY, CDR2 SVGAGI. CDR3 region: CASSPWDRASYEQYF. As DNA, the CDR3 is TGTGCCAGCAGTCCCTGGGACAGGGCCTCCTACGAGCAGTACTTC.

The chain links TRBV7-3 to TRBJ2-3; 7 positions match TRBD2. The CDR3 covers 13 residues. Germline CDR1 and CDR2: SGHTA and FQGTGA. J lost 10 bases, V lost 5 bases, and 9 bases had no gene match. The CDR3 coding sequence is TGTGCCAGCAGCCCCGCCGGCGGGAGAGCGCAGTATTTT. Translation gives CASSPAGGRAQYF. The whole variable domain, filled in from reference TRBV7-3 and TRBJ2-3, reads GAGVSQTPSNKVTEKGKYVELRCDPISGHTALYWYRQSLGQGPEFLIYFQGTGAADDSGLPNDRFFAVRPEGSVSTLKIQRTERGDSAVYLCASSPAGGRAQYFGPGTRLTVL.

This clone was seen once. The rearrangement joins TRBV11-1 to TRBJ1-2; 11 bases are shared with TRBD1. This CDR3 is 14 amino acids long. The germline CDR1 and CDR2 sequences are SGHAT and FQDESV (reference sequence). The V segment lost 5 bases and the J segment 13 bases; nucleotides outside the gene matches: 12. The CDR3 DNA sequence: TGTGCCAGCAGCGCCCATGGGGACAGGGGGAACATCACCTTC. It specifies CASSAHGDRGNITF. The variable domain in full, completed from reference TRBV11-1 and TRBJ1-2, reads EAEVAQSPRYKITEKSQAVAFWCDPISGHATLYWYRQILGQGPELLVQFQDESVVDDSQLPKDRFSAERLKGVDSTLKIQPAELGDSAMYLCASSAHGDRGNITFGSGTRLTVV.

This clone has just one count. V usage is TRBV7-2 and J usage is TRBJ2-1; D is unclear. The V gene's germline CDR1 is SGHTA and CDR2 FQGNSA. CDR3 length: 12 amino acids. Between the trimmed V and J ends, which lost 3 bases and 9 bases, there was a span of 9 bases. The CDR3 reads CASSFSSGEQFF. DNA for the CDR3: TGTGCCAGCAGCTTCTCTTCAGGTGAGCAGTTCTTC.

For this clone: The junction departs from germline at one end; a sequencing error may be responsible. The J gene is TRBJ1-2, the V gene TRBV5-1; 9 positions agree with TRBD1. This CDR3 is built from 17 residues. Germline lookup yields CDR1 SGHRS and CDR2 YFSETQ. The chain's CDR3 is CASSLDLPGQGTYSYTF. CDR3 DNA: TGCGCCAGCAGCTTGGACCTACCGGGACAGGGTACCTATAGCTACACCTTC.

This clone appeared a few times. This sequence joins TRBV18 and TRBJ1-1; 9 positions agree with TRBD1. The V segment lost 1 base and the J segment 0 bases; nucleotides outside the gene matches: 6. Germline V gives CDR1 KGHSH, CDR2 LQKENI. The CDR3 extends over 17 amino acids. The CDR3 sequence is CASSPRLGQGLNTEAFF. The CDR3 DNA follows: TGTGCCAGCTCACCACGGTTGGGACAGGGTTTGAACACTGAAGCTTTCTTT.

Only a few counts were recorded for this clone. This chain uses TRBV29-1 with TRBJ2-1, with 7 nucleotides matching TRBD1. Germline V gene lookup returns CDR1 SQVTM and CDR2 ANQGSEA. The junction had 21 bases not matched to a gene; V was cut back by 3 bases and J by 4 bases. CDR3 length equals 19 residues. This CDR3 is CSVEGPLRYRQGSYNEQFF. DNA of the CDR3: TGCAGCGTTGAGGGCCCGTTGAGGTACAGACAGGGAAGTTACAATGAGCAGTTCTTC.

The chain recombines TRBV7-3 with TRBJ2-1; TRBD2 agrees at 7 bases. The CDR3 is 15 amino acids. Germline V gene data show CDR1 as SGHTA and CDR2 as FQGTGA. V gave up 4 bases and J gave up 8 bases; unmatched junction bases: 11. The CDR3: CASSSEGGPKDEQFF. Written as DNA, the CDR3 is TGTGCCAGCAGCTCTGAGGGAGGGCCAAAGGATGAGCAGTTCTTC.

V and J are TRBV5-1 and TRBJ2-7; TRBD2 agrees at 7 bases. V shed 4 bases, J shed 2 bases, and the junction held 9 bases outside the gene matches. This CDR3 contains 15 residues. The germline V gene has CDR1 SGHRS and CDR2 YFSETQ. The CDR3 sequence is CASSPRGAGAYEQYF. The CDR3 DNA reads as TGCGCCAGCAGCCCCCGTGGGGCGGGAGCCTACGAGCAGTACTTC.

The chain uses TRBV11-2 and TRBJ2-1; 9 nucleotides match TRBD2. This CDR3 has 16 amino acids. Germline V CDR1 and CDR2: SGHAT, FQNNGV. V was clipped by 4 bases and J by 0 bases; unmatched bases: 4. For the CDR3, the DNA is TGTGCCAGCAGCTCGCTAGCGGGACCCTCCTACAATGAGCAGTTCTTC. Translated: CASSSLAGPSYNEQFF.

This clone was counted once. The chain joins TRBV10-3 to TRBJ2-1; a possible D gene is TRBD2 (6 bases). Germline V gene sequence: CDR1 ENHRY, CDR2 SYGVKD. Trimming cost V 8 bases and J 8 bases, with 16 bases left between them. This CDR3 has 13 amino acids. DNA for the CDR3: TGTGCCATCGTGGCGGTAGCTAGCGATGAGCAGTTCTTC. It specifies CAIVAVASDEQFF.

The chain is built from TRBV29-1 and TRBJ2-7, with TRBD2 matching over 7 bases. V gave up 7 bases and J gave up 2 bases; unmatched junction bases: 8. The length of the CDR3 is 13 residues. The germline CDR1 and CDR2 sequences are SQVTM and ANQGSEA. CDR3 loop: CSAIKRDPYEQYF. The CDR3 DNA reads as TGCAGCGCGATAAAGCGGGATCCCTACGAGCAGTACTTC.

J is TRBJ2-7 and V is TRBV18; 9 nucleotides match TRBD1. The J segment lost 0 bases and the V segment lost 3 bases, leaving 6 bases of the junction unmatched. The CDR3 is 16 residues long. The germline V gene has CDR1 KGHSH and CDR2 LQKENI. The CDR3: CASSPGTGRLSYEQYF. Here the CDR3 DNA reads TGTGCCAGCTCACCCGGGACAGGGCGCCTCTCCTACGAGCAGTACTTC.

This chain connects TRBV19 to TRBJ2-1, with no clear D. The germline V gene has CDR1 LNHDA and CDR2 SQIVND (reference sequence). V dropped 5 bases and J dropped 7 bases, with 9 bases sitting between them. The CDR3 is 12 residues long. The CDR3 sequence is CASSLTTNEQFF. The CDR3 DNA sequence: TGTGCCAGTAGTCTTACTACAAATGAGCAGTTCTTC.

This clone came up once. The V and J genes are TRBV9 and TRBJ2-2; 7 bases agree with TRBD1. The CDR3 covers 17 residues. Losses at the gene ends were 0 bases for V and 4 bases for J; bases not matched to a gene: 9. Germline CDR1 is SGDLS and CDR2 is YYNGEE. DNA for the CDR3: TGTGCCAGCAGCGTAGGACAGGGAAATATTAGCACCGGGGAGCTGTTTTTT. Translating it yields CASSVGQGNISTGELFF.

This chain joins TRBV6-5 and TRBJ2-7; 13 nucleotides agree with TRBD2. V dropped 4 bases and J dropped 7; count of bases not matched to a gene: 10. This CDR3 has 16 amino acids. CDR1 and CDR2 from the germline V gene are MNHEY and SVGAGI. CDR3 loop: CASSSGGLAGAREQYF. CDR3 sequence (DNA): TGTGCCAGCAGTTCCGGAGGACTAGCGGGAGCTCGGGAGCAGTACTTC.

V usage is TRBV7-9 and J usage is TRBJ1-3; D ambiguous. The CDR3 totals 16 residues. Between the trimmed V and J ends, which lost 5 bases and 0 bases, there was a span of 14 bases. CDR1 and CDR2 from the germline V gene are SEHNR and FQNEAQ (reference sequence). The CDR3 region has the DNA TGTGCCAGCAGCCCCAAACCGCGGTTCTCTGGAAACACCATATATTTT. It encodes CASSPKPRFSGNTIYF.

There are a few counts of this clone. The V and J genes are TRBV18 and TRBJ2-7; TRBD2 aligns across 14 bases. V shed 5 bases, J shed 3 bases, and the junction held 6 bases outside the gene matches. The CDR3 is 16 amino acids. The germline V gene has CDR1 KGHSH and CDR2 LQKENI. CDR3 DNA sequence: TGTGCCAGCTCATCCTCCGGACTAGCGGGAGGCTACGAGCAGTACTTC. It yields the protein CASSSSGLAGGYEQYF.

This rearrangement joins TRBV5-1 to TRBJ1-1, with 8 nucleotides matching TRBD1. The V gene end was trimmed by 3 bases and the J gene end by 10 bases; junction bases not matched to a gene: 11. Germline CDR1 reads SGHRS; CDR2 reads YFSETQ. This CDR3 is built from 14 residues. CDR3 sequence (DNA): TGCGCCAGCAGCTCTTGGACAGGGTGGGGGGTAGCTTTCTTT. It yields the protein CASSSWTGWGVAFF.

This clone was seen only a few times. This sequence joins TRBV6-6 and TRBJ2-7, with D unresolved. The CDR3 length is 16 residues. Germline assignment: CDR1 MNHNY and CDR2 SVGAGI (reference sequence). V was clipped by 6 bases and J by 2 bases, with 20 bases between them. CDR3 residues: CASSVTTGFETYEQYF. The CDR3 DNA sequence: TGTGCCAGCAGCGTTACTACTGGTTTTGAGACCTACGAGCAGTACTTC.

Of note for this clone: A read error may account for a junction end that differs from germline. This chain joins TRBV7-9 and TRBJ2-7, with 9 bases that match TRBD1. CDR3 length: 14 amino acids. The V gene's germline CDR1 is SEHNR and CDR2 FQNEAQ (reference sequence). The CDR3 loop is CSSSLWDRDNEQYF. CDR3 bases: TGTTCCAGCAGCTTATGGGACAGGGACAACGAGCAGTACTTC.

CDR3 DNA: TGTGCCAGCAGCCTACCTTGGGGCCACAATGAGCAGTTCTTC. Translation gives CASSLPWGHNEQFF. The chain combines TRBV5-6 with TRBJ2-1; tentative D call: TRBD1 (5 bases). The germline V and J ends were trimmed by 4 bases and 5 bases, with 13 bases remaining between them. Per the germline V gene, CDR1 is SGHDT and CDR2 is YYEEEE. The CDR3 runs to 14 residues.

This clone has a handful of counts. The gene calls are TRBV27 and TRBJ1-1; TRBD1 aligns across 8 bases. Trimming removed 4 bases from V and 1 base from J; junction bases left unmatched: 8. The CDR3 has 16 residues. CDR1 and CDR2 from the germline V gene are MNHEY and SMNVEV (reference sequence). The CDR3 DNA is TGTGCCAGCAGTTCCAGACAGGGGAGGGAGAACACTGAAGCTTTCTTT. This sequence encodes CASSSRQGRENTEAFF.

The V and J genes are TRBV30 and TRBJ1-2, with 8 positions matching TRBD1. The V gene's germline CDR1 is GTSNPN and CDR2 SVGIG (reference sequence). J gave up 5 bases and V 3 bases, and 8 bases lay outside the gene matches. The CDR3 covers 14 residues. CDR3 in amino acids: CAWSRQGAGYGYTF. The CDR3 DNA reads TGTGCCTGGAGCCGCCAGGGGGCAGGGTATGGCTACACCTTC.

This clone was observed a handful of times. The chain recombines TRBV9 with TRBJ2-5, with 8 bases aligning to TRBD1. Per germline, CDR1 SGDLS and CDR2 YYNGEE. The CDR3 is 15 amino acids. Losses at the gene ends were 0 bases for V and 5 bases for J; bases not matched to a gene: 6. The CDR3 loop is CASSVGQGRRETQYF. The CDR3 region has the DNA TGTGCCAGCAGCGTAGGACAGGGGCGTCGGGAGACCCAGTACTTC.

The genes are TRBV4-2 and TRBJ2-7, with 8 positions matching TRBD2. The V segment lost 1 base and the J segment 2 bases; nucleotides outside the gene matches: 4. CDR3 length equals 15 residues. In germline, CDR1 is LGHNA, CDR2 YNFKEQ. The CDR3 here is CASSQGTGGPYEQYF. DNA of the CDR3: TGTGCCAGCAGCCAAGGGACGGGAGGGCCCTACGAGCAGTACTTC.

To note about this clone: The junction and the germline gene differ at one end; a read error may be behind it. This rearrangement joins TRBV7-2 to TRBJ1-1; 7 bases are shared with TRBD1. The CDR3 is 15 residues long. Germline CDR1 and CDR2: SGHTA and FQGNSA. Written as DNA, the CDR3 is TGTGCTAGCAGGCCACGAGGGGGCGCAGGCACTGAAGCTTTCTTT. Its translation: CASRPRGGAGTEAFF.